Sequencing of this TCR beta chain was carried out in a study of cytomegalovirus exposure and HLA in healthy donors. Germline V gene data show CDR1 as MNHEY and CDR2 as SVGAGI. Trimming pared 5 bases from V and 5 bases from J, leaving 15 bases between. This CDR3 is built from 14 residues. Study-level results: Per a prior analysis, the majority of TCR beta V segments were productive roughly 87% or roughly 30% of the time. The authors excluded some V segments, including TRBV6-2 and TRBV6-3, as indistinguishable.

About this clone: As yet, its antigen is unknown.

Amplification used 60 Vbeta primers and 13 Jbeta primers. Using immunoSEQ multiplex PCR, the repertoire was profiled, and TCRdb retains in-frame clones only, with some absent. The table records 150,000 or so clones, more than 75% of them present only once. The sequenced sample consisted of PBMCs. The gene calls are TRBV6-5 and TRBJ2-5; maybe TRBD2 (7 bases). The receptor was derived from a middle-aged man in good health and CMV-seronegative. CDR3 sequence: CASSPPGGAETQYF. For the CDR3, the DNA is TGTGCCAGCAGTCCCCCGGGGGGCGCGGAGACCCAGTACTTC.